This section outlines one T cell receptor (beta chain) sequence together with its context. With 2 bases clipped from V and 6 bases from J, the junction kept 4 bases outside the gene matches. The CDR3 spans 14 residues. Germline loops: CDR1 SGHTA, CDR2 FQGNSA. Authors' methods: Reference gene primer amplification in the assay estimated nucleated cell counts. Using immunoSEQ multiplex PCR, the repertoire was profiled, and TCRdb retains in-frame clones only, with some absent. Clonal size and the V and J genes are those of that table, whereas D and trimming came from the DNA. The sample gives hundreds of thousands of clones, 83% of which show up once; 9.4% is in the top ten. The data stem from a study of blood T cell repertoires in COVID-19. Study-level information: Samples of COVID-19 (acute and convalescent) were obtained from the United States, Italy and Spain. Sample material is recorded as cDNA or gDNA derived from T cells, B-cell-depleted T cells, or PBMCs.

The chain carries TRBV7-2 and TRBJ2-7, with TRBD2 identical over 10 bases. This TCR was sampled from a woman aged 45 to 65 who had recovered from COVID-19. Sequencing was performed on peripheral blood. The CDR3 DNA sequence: TGTGCCAGCAGCTTACTAGCGGGGGCCGCCGAGCAGTACTTC. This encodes CASSLLAGAAEQYF.